The T cell receptor (beta chain) under discussion was sequenced for a study of beta chain features in type 1 diabetes. Study overall: Across every sample, 107,917,701 sorted cells were examined in total.

Germline V CDR1 and CDR2: SEHNR, FQNEAQ (reference sequence). CDR3 size: 13 residues. With 5 bases removed from V and 8 bases from J, the gap between germline ends came to 13 bases. There are a few counts of this clone. Reverse transcription of all isolated RNA meant that expressed TCRB transcripts were sequenced. The method was immunoSEQ multiplex PCR; TCRdb's version includes in-frame clones alone and lacks a portion of them. The sample carries a few hundred thousand clones, about 14% recorded once. The specimen was naive CD4+ T cells from blood. The source is a man younger than 45 in good health. This chain joins TRBV7-9 and TRBJ2-1; D not certain. The CDR3 spells CASSPISRYEQFF. For the CDR3, the DNA is TGTGCCAGCAGCCCAATCTCGCGCTATGAGCAGTTCTTC. Full variable domain (remainder filled in from reference TRBV7-9 and TRBJ2-1): DTGVSQNPRHKITKRGQNVTFRCDPISEHNRLYWYRQTLGQGPEFLTYFQNEAQLEKSRLLSDRFSAERPKGSFSTLEIQRTEQGDSAMYLCASSPISRYEQFFGPGTRLTVL.